This T cell receptor (beta chain) is drawn from a study of CD8+ T cells in alopecia areata (dated by TCRdb to the late 2010s). For the wider study: Treated patients were enrolled in an open-label pilot trial of oral tofacitinib, 5 to 10 mg twice daily, for moderate-to-severe alopecia areata. Human TCRbeta sequencing covered scalp tissue and sorted CD4+ and CD8+ peripheral blood T cells from patchy and totalis/universalis alopecia areata patients and healthy controls. Patients received tofacitinib for 6 to 18 months and were then followed off drug for 6 months to check for delayed response and recurrence. TCRbeta CDR3 regions were amplified by immunoSEQ multiplex PCR using 35 Vbeta forward and 13 Jbeta reverse primers. The study used high-throughput TCRbeta sequencing to examine T cell clonal expansion in alopecia areata, in both the C3H/HeJ mouse model and human patients. RNA was obtained with the PAXgene miRNA kit for fixed scalp, the miRNeasy kit for PBMCs, and the RNeasy kit for mouse skin. Biopsies were taken from tofacitinib-treated patients at baseline and again at 4 and 24 weeks into treatment, and several of those patients also had a later scalp biopsy. Scalp clonality was compared across normal scalp (n=4), patchy alopecia areata scalp (n=8), and alopecia totalis/universalis scalp (n=8).

The CDR3, from cysteine to phenylalanine, totals 16 residues. Only the CDR3 region is kept as DNA, spanning 48 bases read in frame from base 1. Per the germline V gene, MGHRA is the CDR1 and YSYEKL is the CDR2. Trimming takes 0 bases from V and 5 bases from J, and the germline ends sit 16 bases apart. Library creation used the immunoSEQ multiplex PCR assay. RNA was extracted from all samples and reverse transcribed into cDNA, which served as template for TCR sequencing. First-strand cDNA was synthesized using SuperScript III with a 2:1 mix of oligo-dT and random hexamers. Amplification bias was assessed with a synthetic immune receptor repertoire, and residual bias was removed computationally. Per the authors' processing: Raw reads were preprocessed to remove errors, and CDR3 was defined according to IMGT conventions as the region from the conserved cysteine to phenylalanine. Clonality was calculated as 1 minus Shannon entropy normalized by log2 of the number of productive unique TCRs. Whether each scalp clone was CD4 or CD8 was inferred by checking scalp TCRbeta sequences against the CD4 and CD8 repertoires from sorted blood. Sourced from immuneACCESS, this table was stored by TCRdb with only in-frame sequences that have V and J called. A share of the clones is absent; for the studies checked, an unresolved V gene accounts for under half, and the remainder has no known explanation. V, J and clone size were drawn from that table, and D and trimming were deduced from the DNA. In all, the sample holds approximately 180,000 clones, and around 71% of those were seen once. The top ten clonotypes cover over 10% of the sample.

As for this clone: The target of this receptor is not known. Per-nucleotide qualities are absent, and no much larger clonotype sits a single base away.

Study-wide conclusions, independent of this receptor: Unlike mouse skin, which is dominated by gammadelta T cells, normal human skin has resident alphabeta T cells that are also sequenced, and this complicates analysis of the scalp TCR repertoire. Compared with normal scalp, lesional scalp, particularly in alopecia totalis/universalis, had higher clonality and more expanded CD8+ clones, which suggests antigenic drive. Shared TCR sequences between patients were less evident than in mice, which may be partly attributable to HLA diversity in the patient population.

The sample's time point label is to be understood as: baseline before oral tofacitinib. Lesional scalp punch biopsies and peripheral blood were collected from alopecia areata patients. PBMCs were isolated by density centrifugation and stained for CD3, CD4 and CD8, and CD4+ and CD8+ T cells were sorted on a FACSAria. The sequencing used CD8+ T cells sorted from blood, collected at week 0. The origin of this receptor is a human donor with alopecia areata. The chain links TRBV4-1 with TRBJ1-2; no D segment can be confidently identified. CDR3 loop: CASSQDRFGRQYGYTF. In nucleotides, the sequence is TGCGCCAGCAGCCAAGATCGCTTTGGCAGGCAATATGGCTACACCTTC.